This is a list of T cell receptor beta chains from one sample in a study of cytomegalovirus exposure and HLA in healthy donors. TCRdb's copy holds only in-frame clones and misses some; the assay was immunoSEQ multiplex PCR. This sample contains more than 95,000 clones. The sequencing sample was made of PBMCs. Every receptor here comes from a man between 35 and 55 years old in good health and CMV-seronegative. Each CDR3 is given with its conserved first and last residue. A D gene is named only where the DNA matches it firmly.

j_call d_call v_call cdr3_nt cdr3_aa
TRBJ1-1 - TRBV19 TGTGCCAGTAGTATGGGGGGAGAAGCTTTCTTT CASSMGGEAFF
TRBJ1-1 - TRBV27 TGTGCCAGCAGGGAGGAACCCGGGGGGGCAGGTGAAGCTTTCTTT CASREEPGGAGEAFF
TRBJ2-7 - TRBV10-1 TGCGCCAGCAGCCTAGGACAGTCCTACGAGCAGTACTTC CASSLGQSYEQYF
TRBJ1-2 TRBD1 TRBV5-4 TGTGCCAGCAATCTCGACAGGGCTCATGGCTACACCTTC CASNLDRAHGYTF
TRBJ2-7 TRBD2 TRBV2 TGTGCCAGCAGTCGGACTAGCGGAATAACCTACGAGCAGTACTTC CASSRTSGITYEQYF
TRBJ2-1 TRBD2 TRBV27 TGTGCCAGCAGTCCTAGGGACTATTACAATGAGCAGTTCTTC CASSPRDYYNEQFF
TRBJ1-2 TRBD1 TRBV5-6 TGTGCCAGCAGCTTGCGGGGACAGGGCACCTATGGCTACACCTTC CASSLRGQGTYGYTF
TRBJ2-5 - TRBV6-5 TGTGCCAGCAGTTACGGACAGAAAGAGACCCAGTACTTC CASSYGQKETQYF
TRBJ2-7 - TRBV11-2 TGTGCCAGCAGCTCCAGCGGGGGACAGAACTTC CASSSSGGQNF
TRBJ2-5 - TRBV7-8 TGTGCCAGCAGCGGGATAGCGGACCTCTGGGAGACCCAGTACTTC CASSGIADLWETQYF
TRBJ1-3 - TRBV29-1 TGCAGCGTTGCGGGGGGCTCTGGAAACACCATATATTTT CSVAGGSGNTIYF
TRBJ2-3 TRBD1 TRBV12-5 TGTGCTAGTGGTTTGGTTGTAGGGACAGGGGTTCGATATACGCAGTATTTT CASGLVVGTGVRYTQYF
TRBJ2-7 TRBD2 TRBV5-1 TGCGCCAGCAGCCGGACTAGCGATAGCTCCTACGAGCAGTACTTC CASSRTSDSSYEQYF
TRBJ1-2 TRBD1 TRBV28 TGTGCCAGCCTGACAGGGATTGGCTACACCTTC CASLTGIGYTF
TRBJ2-1 - TRBV10-3 TGTGCCATCACTGCGTCTAGCCCAAATGAGCAGTTCTTC CAITASSPNEQFF
TRBJ1-2 TRBD1 TRBV19 TGTGCCAGTAGCCCCGGGACAGGGGGCATCAGCTATGGCTACACCTTC CASSPGTGGISYGYTF
TRBJ2-6 - TRBV30 TGTGCCTGGAGGGACATTGGGTATCCTGGGGCCAACGTCCTGACTTTC CAWRDIGYPGANVLTF
TRBJ2-3 TRBD2 TRBV7-8 TGTGCCAGCAGCTTAGATCAGTATTCTAGCGGGAGGGCCTTAGATACGCAGTATTTT CASSLDQYSSGRALDTQYF
TRBJ2-6 - TRBV28 TGTGCCAGCAGTTTCTCCGGGGCCAACGTCCTGACTTTC CASSFSGANVLTF
TRBJ2-7 TRBD1 TRBV11-2 TGTGCCAGCAGCTTAAGACAGGGAGCCTACGAGCAGTACTTC CASSLRQGAYEQYF
TRBJ2-3 TRBD2 TRBV13 TGTGCCAGCAGCTTTGGTTATGGGACTAGAGAAGGGGACACAGATACGCAGTATTTT CASSFGYGTREGDTDTQYF
TRBJ2-1 - TRBV7-2 TGTGCCAGCAGCTTAGCGGGCTTTTCCTACAATGAGCAGTTCTTC CASSLAGFSYNEQFF
TRBJ1-2 - TRBV15 TGTGCCACCAGCAGAGACGTAGGGCGGGGGATCCCCTACACCTTC CATSRDVGRGIPYTF